Sequencing of this T cell receptor beta chain was carried out in a study of blood T cell repertoires in COVID-19. Sequencing was performed with immunoSEQ multiplex PCR; in TCRdb, only in-frame clones are kept and a portion is missing. The table records 150,000 to 170,000 clones, 70% to 90% of them present only once. Per the germline V gene, CDR1 is LNHNV and CDR2 is YYDKDF (reference sequence). CDR3 size: 14 residues. V was clipped by 8 bases and J by 0 bases, with 13 bases between them. The clonotype comes from a woman aged 55-70 years with COVID-19, enrolled during active disease. The sequencing sample was made of peripheral blood. V usage is TRBV15 and J usage is TRBJ1-2; the D is unclear. CDR3 sequence: CATELATANYGYTF. The CDR3 DNA is TGTGCCACCGAACTTGCAACCGCTAACTATGGCTACACCTTC.